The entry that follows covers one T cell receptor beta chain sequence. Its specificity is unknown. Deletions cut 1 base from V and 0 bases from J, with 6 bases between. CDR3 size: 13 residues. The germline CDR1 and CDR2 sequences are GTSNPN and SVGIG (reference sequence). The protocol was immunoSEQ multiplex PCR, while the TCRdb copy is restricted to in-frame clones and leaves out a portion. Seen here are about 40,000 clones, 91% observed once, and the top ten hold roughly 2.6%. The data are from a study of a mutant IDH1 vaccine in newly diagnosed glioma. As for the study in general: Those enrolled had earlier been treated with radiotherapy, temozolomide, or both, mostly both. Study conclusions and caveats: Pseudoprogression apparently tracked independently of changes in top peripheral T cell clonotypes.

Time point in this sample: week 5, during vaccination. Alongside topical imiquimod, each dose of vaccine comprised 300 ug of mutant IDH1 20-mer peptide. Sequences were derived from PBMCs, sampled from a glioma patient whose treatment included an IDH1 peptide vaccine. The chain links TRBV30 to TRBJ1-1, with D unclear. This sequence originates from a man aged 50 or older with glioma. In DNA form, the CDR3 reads TGTGCCTGGAGTGACAGTCTGAACACTGAAGCTTTCTTT. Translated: CAWSDSLNTEAFF.